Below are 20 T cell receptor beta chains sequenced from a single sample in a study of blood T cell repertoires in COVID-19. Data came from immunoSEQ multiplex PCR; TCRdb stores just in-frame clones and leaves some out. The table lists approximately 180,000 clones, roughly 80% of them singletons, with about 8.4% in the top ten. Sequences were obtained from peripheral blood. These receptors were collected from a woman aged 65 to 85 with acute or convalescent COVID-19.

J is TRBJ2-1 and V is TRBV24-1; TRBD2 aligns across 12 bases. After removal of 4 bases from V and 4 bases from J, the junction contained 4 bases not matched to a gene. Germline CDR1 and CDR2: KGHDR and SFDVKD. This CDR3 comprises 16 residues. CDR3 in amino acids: CATSDRTSGMYNEQFF. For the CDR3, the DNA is TGTGCCACCAGTGACCGGACTAGCGGGATGTACAATGAGCAGTTCTTC.

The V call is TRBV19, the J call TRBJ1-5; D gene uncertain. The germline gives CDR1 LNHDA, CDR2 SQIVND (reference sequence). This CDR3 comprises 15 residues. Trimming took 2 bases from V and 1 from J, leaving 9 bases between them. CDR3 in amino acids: CASSIQRQSNQPQHF. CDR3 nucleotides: TGTGCCAGTAGTATACAGAGGCAGAGCAATCAGCCCCAGCATTTT.

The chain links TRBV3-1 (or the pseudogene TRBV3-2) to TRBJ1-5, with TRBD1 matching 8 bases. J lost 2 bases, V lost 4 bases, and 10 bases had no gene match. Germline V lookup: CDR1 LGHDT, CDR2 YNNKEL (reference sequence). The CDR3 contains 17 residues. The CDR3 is CASSPDDRGLCNQPQHF. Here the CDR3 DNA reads TGTGCCAGCAGCCCCGACGACAGGGGACTTTGCAATCAGCCCCAGCATTTT.

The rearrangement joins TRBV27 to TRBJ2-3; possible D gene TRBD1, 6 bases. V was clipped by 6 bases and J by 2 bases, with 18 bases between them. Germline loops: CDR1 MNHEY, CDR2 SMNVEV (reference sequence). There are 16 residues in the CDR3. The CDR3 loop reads CASRRHRDKDTDTQYF. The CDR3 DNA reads TGTGCCAGCAGGAGACATCGGGACAAGGACACAGATACGCAGTATTTT.

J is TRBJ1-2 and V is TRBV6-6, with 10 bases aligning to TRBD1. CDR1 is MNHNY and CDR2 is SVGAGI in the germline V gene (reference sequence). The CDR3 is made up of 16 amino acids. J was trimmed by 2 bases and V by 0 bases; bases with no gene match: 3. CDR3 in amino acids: CASSYSQGQGNYGYTF. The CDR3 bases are TGTGCCAGCAGTTACTCGCAGGGACAGGGGAACTATGGCTACACCTTC.

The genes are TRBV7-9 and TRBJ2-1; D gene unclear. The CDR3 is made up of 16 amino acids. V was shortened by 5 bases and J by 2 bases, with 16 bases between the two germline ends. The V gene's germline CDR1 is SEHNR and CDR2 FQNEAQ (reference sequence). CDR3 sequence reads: CASSPANTYTYNEQFF. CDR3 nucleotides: TGTGCCAGCAGCCCAGCGAATACTTATACCTACAATGAGCAGTTCTTC.

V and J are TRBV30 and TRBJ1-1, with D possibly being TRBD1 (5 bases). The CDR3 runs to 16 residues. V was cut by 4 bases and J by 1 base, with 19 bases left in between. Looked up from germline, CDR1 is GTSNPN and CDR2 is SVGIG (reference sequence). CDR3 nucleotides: TGTGCCTGGAAGTCAGGGATTGTTCGGCCGAACACTGAAGCTTTCTTT. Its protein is CAWKSGIVRPNTEAFF.

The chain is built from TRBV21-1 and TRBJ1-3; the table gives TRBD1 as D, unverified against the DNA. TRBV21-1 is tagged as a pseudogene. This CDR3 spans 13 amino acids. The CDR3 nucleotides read TGTGCCAGCAGCAAGCACAGGGGAAACACCATATATTTT. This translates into CASSKHRGNTIYF.

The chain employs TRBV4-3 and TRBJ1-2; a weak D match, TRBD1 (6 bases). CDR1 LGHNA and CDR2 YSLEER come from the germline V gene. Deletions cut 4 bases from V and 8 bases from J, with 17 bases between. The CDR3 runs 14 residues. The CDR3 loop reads CASSRGGRAEGYTF. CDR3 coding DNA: TGCGCCAGCAGCCGTGGGGGCAGGGCGGAGGGCTACACCTTC.

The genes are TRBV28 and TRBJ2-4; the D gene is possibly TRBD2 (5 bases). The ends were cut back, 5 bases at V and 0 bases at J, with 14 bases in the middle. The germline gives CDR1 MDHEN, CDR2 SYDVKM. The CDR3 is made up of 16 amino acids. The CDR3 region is CASSRLLVIAKNIQYF. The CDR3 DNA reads TGTGCCAGCAGTCGATTACTAGTTATAGCCAAAAACATTCAGTACTTC.

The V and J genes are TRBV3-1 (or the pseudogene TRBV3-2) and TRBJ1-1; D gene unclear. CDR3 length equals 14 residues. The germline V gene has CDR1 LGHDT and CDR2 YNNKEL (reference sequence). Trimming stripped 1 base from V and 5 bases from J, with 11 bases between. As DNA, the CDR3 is TGTGCCAGCAGCCAAGGCGGCAGGAGGACTGAAGCTTTCTTT. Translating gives CASSQGGRRTEAFF.

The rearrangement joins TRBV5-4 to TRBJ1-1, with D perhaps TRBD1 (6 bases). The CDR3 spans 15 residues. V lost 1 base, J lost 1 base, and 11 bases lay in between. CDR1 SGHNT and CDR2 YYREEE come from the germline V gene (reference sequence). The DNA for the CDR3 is TGTGCCAGCAGCTTGAGCGGGACACCGAACACTGAAGCTTTCTTT. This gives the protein CASSLSGTPNTEAFF.

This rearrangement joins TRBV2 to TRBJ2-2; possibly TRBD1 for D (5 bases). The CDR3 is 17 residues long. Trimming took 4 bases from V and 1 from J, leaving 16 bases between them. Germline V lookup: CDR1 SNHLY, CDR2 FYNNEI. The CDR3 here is CASSVQGDRLNTGELFF. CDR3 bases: TGTGCCAGCAGTGTACAAGGCGACAGACTGAACACCGGGGAGCTGTTTTTT.

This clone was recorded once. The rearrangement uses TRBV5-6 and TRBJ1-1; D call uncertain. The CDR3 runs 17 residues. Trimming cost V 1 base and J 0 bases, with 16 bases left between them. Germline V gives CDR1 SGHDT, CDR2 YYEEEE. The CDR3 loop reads CASSLLSGVSMNTEAFF. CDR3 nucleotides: TGTGCCAGCAGCTTGCTTTCCGGAGTCTCCATGAACACTGAAGCTTTCTTT.

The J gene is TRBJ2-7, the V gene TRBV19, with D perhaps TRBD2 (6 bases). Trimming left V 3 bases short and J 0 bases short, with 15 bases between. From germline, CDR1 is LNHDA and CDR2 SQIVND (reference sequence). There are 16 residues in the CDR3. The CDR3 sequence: CASSIGGARGSYEQYF. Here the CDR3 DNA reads TGTGCCAGTAGTATCGGCGGTGCGCGGGGCTCCTACGAGCAGTACTTC.

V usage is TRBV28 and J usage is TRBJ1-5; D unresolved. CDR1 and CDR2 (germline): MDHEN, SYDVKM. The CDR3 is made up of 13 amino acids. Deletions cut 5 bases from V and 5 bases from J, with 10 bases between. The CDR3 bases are TGTGCCAGCAGTATCATCAGGTATCAGCCCCAGCATTTT. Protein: CASSIIRYQPQHF.

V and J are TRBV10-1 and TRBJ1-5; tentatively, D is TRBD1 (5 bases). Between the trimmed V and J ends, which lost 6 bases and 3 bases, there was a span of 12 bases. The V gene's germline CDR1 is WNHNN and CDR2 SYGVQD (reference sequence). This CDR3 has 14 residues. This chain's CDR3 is CASSGRGPNQPQHF. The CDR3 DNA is TGCGCCAGCAGCGGGAGGGGCCCCAATCAGCCCCAGCATTTT.

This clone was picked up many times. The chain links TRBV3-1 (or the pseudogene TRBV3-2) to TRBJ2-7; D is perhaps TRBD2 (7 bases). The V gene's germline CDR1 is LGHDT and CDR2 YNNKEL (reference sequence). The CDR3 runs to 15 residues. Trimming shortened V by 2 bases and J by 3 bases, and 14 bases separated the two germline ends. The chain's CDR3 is CASSQRGGRNYEQYF. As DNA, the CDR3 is TGTGCCAGCAGCCAAAGGGGGGGCCGGAACTACGAGCAGTACTTC.

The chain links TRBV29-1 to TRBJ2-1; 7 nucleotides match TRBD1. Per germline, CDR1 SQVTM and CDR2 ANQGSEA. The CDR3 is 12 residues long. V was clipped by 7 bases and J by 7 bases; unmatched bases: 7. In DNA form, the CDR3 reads TGCAGCGGATCCGGGACAGCTAATGAGCAGTTCTTC. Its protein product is CSGSGTANEQFF.

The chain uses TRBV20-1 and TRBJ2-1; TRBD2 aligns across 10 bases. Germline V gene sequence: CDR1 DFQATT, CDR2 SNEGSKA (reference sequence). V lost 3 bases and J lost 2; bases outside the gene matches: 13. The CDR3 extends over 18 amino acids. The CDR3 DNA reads TGCAGTGCTAGTGACCCTAGCGGGAGTATCATCCCCTACAATGAGCAGTTCTTC. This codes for CSASDPSGSIIPYNEQFF.